This T cell receptor (beta chain) is from a study of blood T cell repertoires in COVID-19. Study background: Sites in the United States, Italy and Spain provided acute and convalescent COVID-19 samples.

Using immunoSEQ multiplex PCR, the repertoire was profiled, and TCRdb retains in-frame clones only, with some absent. Of about 180,000 clones detected, around 87% appear once; the ten largest clones hold under 3%. V shed 4 bases and J shed 4 bases, with 15 bases lying between them. The CDR3 spans 15 residues. Per germline, CDR1 SGHTS and CDR2 YDEGEE. V and J are TRBV5-8 and TRBJ1-5, with D possibly being TRBD1 (6 bases). The TCR originated in a young woman with active or convalescent COVID-19. The sample taken for sequencing was peripheral blood. In nucleotides, the CDR3 is TGTGCCAGCAGCCGGGGACAACCGGTAAATCAGCCCCAGCATTTT. It yields the protein CASSRGQPVNQPQHF.